These 30 T cell receptor beta chains were sequenced from one sample in a study of shared clonotypes between healthy human individuals. Profiled with immunoSEQ multiplex PCR; TCRdb holds only in-frame clones, not every one. The data contain 2 million to 3 million clones, about 92% of them seen just once; the ten biggest clones take up over 0.12%. Input material: naive CD4+ T cells sorted from blood. The subset denotes: CD45RA+ positively selected. The receptors originated from a man aged 18 to 30 in good health.

The chain is built from TRBV6-5 and TRBJ1-1; no clear D. This CDR3 comprises 12 residues. V was pared by 10 bases and J by 1 base, with 10 bases between. Germline-derived CDR1 and CDR2 are MNHEY and SVGAGI. CDR3 nucleotides: TGTGCCACACAGAATCGGAACACTGAAGCTTTCTTT. This encodes CATQNRNTEAFF.

This chain joins TRBV12-5 and TRBJ1-3, with unresolved D. This CDR3 spans 15 amino acids. Trimming removed 5 bases from V and 5 bases from J, with 16 bases in between. Germline values: CDR1 LGHNT, CDR2 FRNRAP. In DNA form, the CDR3 reads TGTGCTAGTGGTCTTAGCGGGCCGGATCGAAACACCATATATTTT. It translates to CASGLSGPDRNTIYF.

The J gene is TRBJ2-5, the V gene TRBV19, with D tentatively TRBD1 or TRBD2 (5 bases each). Germline-derived CDR1 and CDR2 are LNHDA and SQIVND (reference sequence). The CDR3 is made up of 16 amino acids. The germline V and J ends were trimmed by 6 bases and 3 bases, with 20 bases remaining between them. The CDR3 protein is CASRPMRGSYEETQYF. CDR3 nucleotide sequence: TGTGCCAGTAGACCCATGAGGGGTAGCTACGAAGAGACCCAGTACTTC.

The chain has TRBV7-2 and TRBJ2-2; 8 nucleotides match TRBD2. Per germline, CDR1 SGHTA and CDR2 FQGNSA. The CDR3 spans 14 residues. The V and J ends lost 3 bases and 4 bases, in that order; junction bases with no gene match: 1. The CDR3 reads CASSFTSGTGELFF. The CDR3 coding sequence is TGTGCCAGCAGCTTCACTAGCGGCACCGGGGAGCTGTTTTTT.

In this sample, this clone turned up many times. V is TRBV6-1 and J is TRBJ1-5; D gene uncertain. The V end lost 6 bases, the J end lost 0 bases, and 9 bases lay between the germline ends. The CDR3 is 14 residues long. The germline V gene has CDR1 MNHNS and CDR2 SASEGT. CDR3 sequence reads: CASRDGYSNQPQHF. DNA of the CDR3: TGTGCCAGCAGAGATGGTTATAGCAATCAGCCCCAGCATTTT.

V gene TRBV11-3 combines with J gene TRBJ2-5, with D perhaps matching TRBD1 (6 bases). V lost 5 bases, J lost 3 bases, and 13 bases lay in between. Germline assignment: CDR1 SGHNT and CDR2 YENEEA. The CDR3 length is 14 residues. CDR3 in amino acids: CASSPWDKEETQYF. The CDR3 DNA reads TGTGCCAGCAGCCCCTGGGACAAAGAAGAGACCCAGTACTTC.

Remarks on this clone: The sample has other DNA sequences that encode this CDR3 too. The V and J genes are TRBV10-3 and TRBJ2-3, with D perhaps assigned TRBD1 or TRBD2 (5 bases each). The germline gives CDR1 ENHRY, CDR2 SYGVKD. Trimming took off 4 bases at V and 0 bases at J, with 11 bases between the two ends. The CDR3 contains 15 residues. For the CDR3, the DNA is TGTGCCATCAGTGGGGGTGGGACGAGCACAGATACGCAGTATTTT. It yields the protein CAISGGGTSTDTQYF.

The chain has TRBV7-2 and TRBJ1-5, with TRBD1 matching 8 bases. The CDR3 is 15 amino acids. CDR1 is SGHTA, CDR2 FQGNSA, per germline. V shed 3 bases and J 1 base; nucleotides not matched to a gene: 2. The CDR3 DNA is TGTGCCAGCAGCTTCTACAGGGGGAGCAATCAGCCCCAGCATTTT. Residues: CASSFYRGSNQPQHF.

The chain recombines TRBV29-1 with TRBJ1-2; unclear D gene. This CDR3 contains 12 residues. Germline assignment: CDR1 SQVTM and CDR2 ANQGSEA. Trimming removed 3 bases from V and 3 bases from J, with 8 bases in between. CDR3 DNA: TGCAGCGTTGACAGATTTGACTATGGCTACACCTTC. It yields the protein CSVDRFDYGYTF.

This clone showed up just once. The J gene is TRBJ1-1, the V gene TRBV4-2; 10 bases fit TRBD1. The V segment lost 5 bases and the J segment 3 bases; nucleotides outside the gene matches: 6. CDR3 length: 15 amino acids. CDR1 LGHNA and CDR2 YNFKEQ come from the germline V gene. In DNA, the CDR3 is TGTGCCAGCAGCACCCGGGACAGGGGCGACACTGAAGCTTTCTTT. Translated: CASSTRDRGDTEAFF.

CDR3 sequence reads: CASRDGYYEQYF. CDR3 coding DNA: TGTGCCAGCAGGGACGGTTACTACGAGCAGTACTTC. The chain employs TRBV27 and TRBJ2-7; D call uncertain. CDR3 length: 12 amino acids. Deletions cut 6 bases from V and 3 bases from J, with 9 bases between. Germline V gene data show CDR1 as MNHEY and CDR2 as SMNVEV (reference sequence).

The V call is TRBV12-5, the J call TRBJ2-1; no clear D gene. This CDR3 region has 11 residues. Germline V gene sequence: CDR1 LGHNT, CDR2 FRNRAP. Trimming cost V 2 bases and J 8 bases, with 4 bases left between them. The CDR3 DNA reads as TGTGCTAGTGGTTTGAGAGATGAGCAGTTCTTC. It encodes CASGLRDEQFF.

This clone occurred once. The chain couples TRBV4-3 to TRBJ2-5, with 10 bases lining up with TRBD2. The DNA matches TRBJ2-7 better at its end, which makes the J call doubtful. Germline V gene sequence: CDR1 LGHNA, CDR2 YSLEER. This CDR3 contains 14 residues. In DNA, the CDR3 is TGCGCCAGCAGCCGGACTAGCGGAACCTACGAGCAGTACTTC. Amino acid sequence: CASSRTSGTYEQYF.

The V and J genes are TRBV7-2 and TRBJ2-3; 8 bases align to TRBD2. In germline, CDR1 is SGHTA, CDR2 FQGNSA. Unmatched junction bases numbered 9, after V lost 6 bases and J lost 4 bases. There are 15 residues in the CDR3. This CDR3 reads CASREIAGRADTQYF. The CDR3 DNA is TGTGCCAGCAGGGAAATAGCCGGGAGGGCAGATACGCAGTATTTT.

This rearrangement joins TRBV20-1 to TRBJ1-2; D is ambiguous. Trimming removed 3 bases at V and 8 bases at J, with 10 bases between. This CDR3 has 11 amino acids. Germline V gives CDR1 DFQATT, CDR2 SNEGSKA (reference sequence). This CDR3 is CSARGPEGYTF. CDR3 DNA sequence: TGCAGTGCTAGGGGCCCGGAGGGCTACACCTTC.

The CDR3 DNA reads as TGTGCCAGCAGCCAAAGGGGGACCGCCGGAAACACCATATATTTT. Its protein is CASSQRGTAGNTIYF. V and J are TRBV5-8 and TRBJ1-3; D may be TRBD1 (6 bases). Germline V gene data show CDR1 as SGHTS and CDR2 as YDEGEE. CDR3 length equals 15 residues. Trimming pared 4 bases from V and 4 bases from J, leaving 15 bases between.

The chain joins TRBV25-1 to TRBJ2-1; 13 bases fit TRBD2. The CDR3 totals 18 residues. V was pared by 5 bases and J by 0 bases, with 7 bases of the junction left unmatched. Germline loops: CDR1 MGHDK, CDR2 SYGVNS. The CDR3 region has the DNA TGTGCCAGCAGTCCCGAGGGACTAGCGGGGACCTCCTACAATGAGCAGTTCTTC. This translates into CASSPEGLAGTSYNEQFF.

CDR3 DNA: TGTGCCAGCAGTACAGGGGGAAAGCGCACTGAAGCTTTCTTT. Its protein product is CASSTGGKRTEAFF. This chain links TRBV6-5 with TRBJ1-1, with 8 bases identical to TRBD1. CDR3 length: 14 residues. Germline CDR1 and CDR2: MNHEY and SVGAGI. Trimming removed 5 bases from V and 4 bases from J; junction bases left unmatched: 6.

This chain connects TRBV6-1 to TRBJ1-5; D unresolved. The CDR3 is 15 amino acids. Trimming pared 4 bases from V and 0 bases from J, leaving 10 bases between. Germline CDR1 and CDR2: MNHNS and SASEGT. CDR3 sequence: CASSGDPFSNQPQHF. Written as DNA, the CDR3 is TGTGCCAGCAGTGGCGATCCGTTTAGCAATCAGCCCCAGCATTTT.

The chain links TRBV2 to TRBJ1-1, with D maybe TRBD1 (5 bases). V was shortened by 5 bases and J by 2 bases, with 15 bases between the two germline ends. CDR1 and CDR2 from the germline V gene are SNHLY and FYNNEI. The CDR3 extends over 15 amino acids. The CDR3 here is CASSFSGPLNTEAFF. CDR3 nucleotides: TGTGCCAGCAGTTTTTCGGGGCCCCTAAACACTGAAGCTTTCTTT.

This chain connects TRBV11-2 to TRBJ1-1; perhaps TRBD1 as D (5 bases). V was cut by 1 base and J by 4 bases, with 10 bases left in between. Germline V CDR1 and CDR2: SGHAT, FQNNGV. This CDR3 has 14 amino acids. CDR3 nucleotides: TGTGCCAGCAGCTTAGTACGGGGGGTCACTGAAGCTTTCTTT. Protein sequence: CASSLVRGVTEAFF.

This clone was counted once. The chain has TRBV2 and TRBJ2-1, with D tentatively TRBD2 (5 bases). Germline lookup yields CDR1 SNHLY and CDR2 FYNNEI. The CDR3 consists of 17 residues. V was cut by 7 bases and J by 7 bases, with 26 bases left in between. The CDR3 DNA reads as TGTGCCAGCAACCACCCTAGCTGGCTTACAGAGGGTAATGAGCAGTTCTTC. It translates to CASNHPSWLTEGNEQFF. Full variable domain (remainder filled in from reference TRBV2 and TRBJ2-1): EPEVTQTPSHQVTQMGQEVILRCVPISNHLYFYWYRQILGQKVEFLVSFYNNEISEKSEIFDDQFSVERPDGSNFTLKIRSTKLEDSAMYFCASNHPSWLTEGNEQFFGPGTRLTVL.

The rearrangement joins TRBV2 to TRBJ2-3; D is uncertain. The CDR3 has 13 residues. With 4 bases removed from V and 3 bases from J, the gap between germline ends came to 8 bases. CDR1 and CDR2 from the germline V gene are SNHLY and FYNNEI. The CDR3: CASSAQLTDTQYF. The CDR3 DNA follows: TGTGCCAGCAGTGCTCAACTTACAGATACGCAGTATTTT. The whole variable domain, filled in from reference TRBV2 and TRBJ2-3, reads EPEVTQTPSHQVTQMGQEVILRCVPISNHLYFYWYRQILGQKVEFLVSFYNNEISEKSEIFDDQFSVERPDGSNFTLKIRSTKLEDSAMYFCASSAQLTDTQYFGPGTRLTVL.

The chain links TRBV5-8 to TRBJ2-7, with 7 nucleotides matching TRBD2. Germline CDR1 is SGHTS and CDR2 is YDEGEE. CDR3 length: 14 residues. J gave up 6 bases and V 1 base, and 7 bases lay outside the gene matches. CDR3 sequence reads: CASSLRLAAGEQYF. The CDR3 DNA reads TGTGCCAGCAGCTTGCGGCTAGCGGCGGGCGAGCAGTACTTC.

This chain connects TRBV27 to TRBJ2-5; D not certain. Germline CDR1 is MNHEY and CDR2 is SMNVEV (reference sequence). Trimming removed 10 bases from V and 2 bases from J, with 5 bases in between. The CDR3 totals 10 residues. CDR3 loop: CAIEQETQYF. CDR3 coding DNA: TGTGCCATCGAGCAAGAGACCCAGTACTTC.

This chain connects TRBV5-4 to TRBJ2-5; either TRBD1 or TRBD2 may supply D (5 bases each). The CDR3 length is 15 residues. CDR1 is SGHNT and CDR2 is YYREEE in the germline V gene (reference sequence). Trimming cost V 2 bases and J 2 bases, with 13 bases left between them. The CDR3: CASSFPGTSQETQYF. CDR3 coding DNA: TGTGCCAGCAGCTTCCCAGGGACCTCACAAGAGACCCAGTACTTC.

The V call is TRBV6-5, the J call TRBJ2-3, with 11 bases matching TRBD1. The V and J ends lost 7 bases and 3 bases, in that order; junction bases with no gene match: 6. The CDR3 is 15 amino acids. Germline-derived CDR1 and CDR2 are MNHEY and SVGAGI. CDR3 coding DNA: TGTGCCAGCAAACTGGACAGGGGGCGAACAGATACGCAGTATTTT. Translation: CASKLDRGRTDTQYF.

The chain employs TRBV10-3 and TRBJ1-2; 9 bases are a match to TRBD1. This CDR3 is 13 amino acids long. In germline, CDR1 is ENHRY, CDR2 SYGVKD. The trim removed 7 bases at V and 6 bases at J, leaving 6 bases unmatched. The CDR3 loop reads CAITRTGVNGYTF. The CDR3 bases are TGTGCCATCACTAGGACAGGGGTTAATGGCTACACCTTC.

The chain uses TRBV10-3 and TRBJ2-5; D uncertain. CDR1 is ENHRY, CDR2 SYGVKD, per germline. CDR3 size: 14 residues. Trimming removed 5 bases from V and 1 base from J, with 11 bases in between. In DNA form, the CDR3 reads TGTGCCATCAGTTTGGCAGGAATCCAAGAGACCCAGTACTTC. Residues: CAISLAGIQETQYF.

The J gene is TRBJ1-5, the V gene TRBV15, with D unclear. The V end lost 5 bases, the J end lost 0 bases, and 11 bases lay between the germline ends. Germline V lookup: CDR1 LNHNV, CDR2 YYDKDF (reference sequence). The CDR3 covers 15 residues. CDR3 nucleotide sequence: TGTGCCACCAGCTCGGGAGCGGTTAGCAATCAGCCCCAGCATTTT. Protein: CATSSGAVSNQPQHF.